The rows below give T cell receptor beta chains drawn from one sample of a study of post-analysis software for immune sequencing data. One entry per CDR3 protein results from TCRdb running MiXCR on the PCR reads. Of about 380,000 distinct CDR3 sequences detected, roughly 36% appear once; the ten largest clones hold 10% to 15%. Sequenced material: blood. The receptors come from a girl under 18 with multiple sclerosis. CDR3s include the opening cysteine and the closing phenylalanine or tryptophan. A D gene is named only where the DNA matches it firmly. Clone size, where shown, is once, few, many, or a class for clones that have expanded.

clone size	V gene	J gene	D gene	CDR3 protein	CDR3 DNA
few	TRBV20-1	TRBJ2-1	TRBD2	CSPRRGGPGNEQFF	TGCAGTCCCCGACGGGGGGGACCCGGCAATGAGCAGTTCTTC
few	TRBV5-1	TRBJ2-7	NA	CASSEGNREQYF	TGCGCCAGCAGCGAAGGGAATCGGGAGCAGTACTTC
NA	TRBV27	TRBJ2-1	NA	CASSLEGDLYNEQFF	TGTGCCAGCAGTTTAGAGGGGGACCTCTACAATGAGCAGTTCTTC
NA	TRBV2	TRBJ1-2	NA	CASTIGGPSNYGHTF	TGTGCCAGCACCATAGGGGGACCTTCTAACTATGGCCACACCTTC
NA	TRBV7-9	TRBJ1-5	NA	CASSSDSQPQHF	TGTGCCAGCAGCTCGGACAGTCAGCCCCAGCATTTT
NA	TRBV4-3	TRBJ2-3	TRBD2	CASSQDAAGRTDTQYF	TGCGCCAGCAGCCAAGATGCAGCGGGGCGGACAGATACGCAGTATTTT
NA	TRBV29-1	TRBJ1-1	NA	CSVLTGQDFMNTEAFF	TGCAGCGTTTTGACGGGACAAGACTTCATGAACACTGAAGCTTTCTTT
NA	TRBV20-1	TRBJ2-5	NA	CSARGPLEGPQYF	TGCAGTGCTAGAGGTCCTCTGGAAGGTCCCCAGTACTTC
few	TRBV28	TRBJ2-1	TRBD2	CASRGLAVLEDEQFF	TGTGCCAGCAGAGGGCTAGCGGTCCTCGAGGATGAGCAGTTCTTC
few	TRBV11-2	TRBJ2-3	NA	CASTPFGVLRNTQYF	TGTGCCAGCACCCCCTTTGGGGTTTTGAGAAATACGCAGTATTTT
once	TRBV19	TRBJ1-4	NA	CASSVAVTGGEKLFF	TGTGCCAGTAGTGTGGCGGTTACGGGCGGAGAAAAACTGTTTTTT
NA	TRBV5-1	TRBJ2-2	NA	CASSLVSGATGELFF	TGCGCCAGCAGCTTGGTTTCGGGGGCTACCGGGGAGCTGTTTTTT
NA	TRBV4-1	TRBJ2-5	NA	CTSSQARRETQYF	TGCACCAGCAGCCAAGCTAGAAGAGAGACCCAGTACTTC
few	TRBV7-4	TRBJ2-5	TRBD2	CASSLGGGAGGHSPLEETQYF	TGTGCCAGCAGCTTAGGGGGGGGAGCGGGGGGCCACTCTCCATTGGAAGAGACCCAGTACTTC
few	TRBV9	TRBJ1-2	TRBD1	CASLSPTGNYGYTF	TGTGCCAGCCTCTCTCCGACAGGGAACTATGGCTACACCTTC
few	TRBV28	TRBJ2-3	TRBD1	CASSPRGTGSTDTQYF	TGTGCCAGCAGTCCACGGGGGACAGGGAGCACAGATACGCAGTATTTT